This T cell receptor beta chain was retrieved from a study of identical twins. Notes on the study in general: Researchers reported weaker excess twin sharing in beta out-of-frame sequences. Findings came from cross-sectional statistics, without long-term follow-up of donors.

A single record per CDR3 protein comes from TCRdb applying MiXCR to the 5' RACE reads. The profile covers around 490,000 distinct CDR3 sequences, with 20% to 25% appearing a single time and roughly 0.5% taken by the ten largest. On this clonotype: No antigen is known for it.

Germline V gives CDR1 ENHRY, CDR2 SYGVKD. This CDR3 comprises 13 residues. V was trimmed by 10 bases and J by 6 bases, leaving 16 bases between them. The same data also contributed to another study, on yellow fever vaccine responses in identical twins. From that paper: After vaccination, twins' T cell response reportedly seemed partly convergent, partly personalized.

The V and J genes are TRBV10-3 and TRBJ1-5, with D possibly matching TRBD1 (6 bases). Sample: CD4+ T cells sorted from blood. The sequence derives from a woman between 18 and 30 years old in good health. The CDR3 region is CATMGGAGQPQHF. The CDR3 region has the DNA TGTGCCACCATGGGGGGGGCTGGTCAGCCCCAGCATTTT.